This entry lists 20 T cell receptor beta chains sequenced from one sample in a study of shared clonotypes between healthy human individuals. Only in-frame clones appear in the TCRdb table, and some are missing; sequencing was by immunoSEQ multiplex PCR. The sample carries 650,000 to 750,000 clones, 72% recorded once. The sequencing input was memory CD4+ T cells sorted from blood. The subset was: CD45RA-negative fraction. These receptors were collected from a woman younger than 45 in good health.

The chain carries TRBV7-9 and TRBJ2-1; D unresolved. CDR1 and CDR2 from the germline V gene are SEHNR and FQNEAQ (reference sequence). Between the trimmed V and J ends, which lost 7 bases and 7 bases, there was a span of 14 bases. The CDR3 extends over 13 amino acids. Here the CDR3 DNA reads TGTGCCAGCACCCCTCGGAATGGGAATGAGCAGTTCTTC. Protein: CASTPRNGNEQFF.

The chain uses TRBV7-9 and TRBJ2-2; the D is unclear. Germline CDR1 is SEHNR and CDR2 is FQNEAQ (reference sequence). The CDR3 covers 11 residues. V dropped 6 bases and J dropped 5 bases, with 4 bases sitting between them. The CDR3 sequence is CASRRTGELFF. The DNA of the CDR3 is TGTGCCAGCAGAAGGACCGGGGAGCTGTTTTTT.

V and J are TRBV5-1 and TRBJ2-3; 7 bases agree with TRBD1. The germline CDR1 and CDR2 sequences are SGHRS and YFSETQ. Losses at the gene ends were 3 bases for V and 2 bases for J; bases not matched to a gene: 3. The CDR3 consists of 14 residues. In DNA form, the CDR3 reads TGCGCCAGCAGCTATGGACAGGACACAGATACGCAGTATTTT. Protein: CASSYGQDTDTQYF.

This clone was detected a few times. The chain carries TRBV28 and TRBJ1-2; D is ambiguous. There are 12 residues in the CDR3. V was pared by 7 bases and J by 7 bases, with 13 bases between. Germline V gene lookup returns CDR1 MDHEN and CDR2 SYDVKM. CDR3 DNA sequence: TGTGCCAGCACCCTCGATTATGCTGGCTACACCTTC. Its protein product is CASTLDYAGYTF.

The chain carries TRBV5-5 and TRBJ2-2; D gene unclear. V gave up 1 base and J gave up 6 bases, with 4 bases separating them. Germline V gives CDR1 SGHKS, CDR2 YYEKEE (reference sequence). The CDR3 loop spans 12 amino acids. The CDR3 DNA follows: TGTGCCAGCAGCTTGCCACCCGGGGAGCTGTTTTTT. Translating it yields CASSLPPGELFF.

The sample holds a few counts of this clone. This chain links TRBV7-2 with TRBJ2-3; 8 nucleotides match TRBD2. Trimming took 1 base from V and 1 from J; bases not matched to a gene: 10. Germline V gives CDR1 SGHTA, CDR2 FQGNSA. The CDR3 has 18 residues. This CDR3 reads CASSLGSTAGAGTDTQYF. For the CDR3, the DNA is TGTGCCAGCAGCTTAGGCTCCACAGCGGGAGCGGGCACAGATACGCAGTATTTT.

This clone was seen just once. V is TRBV18 and J is TRBJ2-7; 10 bases are a match to TRBD1. Germline values: CDR1 KGHSH, CDR2 LQKENI. The V segment lost 3 bases and the J segment 5 bases; nucleotides outside the gene matches: 7. The CDR3 is 15 amino acids. CDR3 in DNA: TGTGCCAGCTCACCGTGGACAGGGGGGGACGACGAGCAGTACTTC. This codes for CASSPWTGGDDEQYF.

The rearrangement uses TRBV29-1 and TRBJ2-1, with D unresolved. Trimming left V 3 bases short and J 4 bases short, with 1 base between. The CDR3 contains 10 residues. Germline V gene sequence: CDR1 SQVTM, CDR2 ANQGSEA. CDR3 region: CSVEYNEQFF. The CDR3 bases are TGCAGCGTTGAGTACAATGAGCAGTTCTTC.

This sequence joins TRBV19 and TRBJ2-3, with D possibly matching TRBD1 (6 bases). Between the trimmed V and J ends, which lost 2 bases and 2 bases, there was a span of 8 bases. CDR1 LNHDA and CDR2 SQIVND come from the germline V gene (reference sequence). The CDR3 totals 14 residues. The CDR3: CASSIQGITDTQYF. CDR3 DNA: TGTGCCAGTAGTATACAGGGGATCACAGATACGCAGTATTTT. Complete variable domain (other parts from reference TRBV19 and TRBJ2-3): DGGITQSPKYLFRKEGQNVTLSCEQNLNHDAMYWYRQDPGQGLRLIYYSQIVNDFQKGDIAEGYSVSREKKESFPLTVTSAQKNPTAFYLCASSIQGITDTQYFGPGTRLTVL.

CDR3 sequence (DNA): TGTGCCAGCAGCTTAGGGGGGGCTTCTGGAAACACCATATATTTT. Encoded protein: CASSLGGASGNTIYF. J is TRBJ1-3 and V is TRBV7-9; a possible D gene is TRBD1 (6 bases). Trimming took off 1 base at V and 1 base at J, with 8 bases between the two ends. CDR3 size: 15 residues. The germline CDR1 and CDR2 sequences are SEHNR and FQNEAQ (reference sequence).

This clone was recorded only once. The V call is TRBV9, the J call TRBJ2-1; D not resolved. Germline CDR1 SGDLS, CDR2 YYNGEE. V dropped 0 bases and J dropped 1 base, with 17 bases sitting between them. CDR3 length: 18 amino acids. In DNA, the CDR3 is TGTGCCAGCAGCGTAGGGCCCAGAGCGACCGGTTCCTACAATGAGCAGTTCTTC. It is translated as CASSVGPRATGSYNEQFF. Based on the CDR3 plus reference TRBV9 and TRBJ2-1, the full variable domain is DSGVTQTPKHLITATGQRVTLRCSPRSGDLSVYWYQQSLDQGLQFLIQYYNGEERAKGNILERFSAQQFPDLHSELNLSSLELGDSALYFCASSVGPRATGSYNEQFFGPGTRLTVL.

J is TRBJ2-7 and V is TRBV2; 8 bases are a match to TRBD1. Germline CDR1 is SNHLY and CDR2 is FYNNEI. This CDR3 is built from 12 residues. V was clipped by 10 bases and J by 1 base; unmatched bases: 3. CDR3 in amino acids: CATGGMSYEQYF. CDR3 DNA: TGTGCCACAGGGGGCATGTCCTACGAGCAGTACTTC.

This rearrangement joins TRBV18 to TRBJ2-2; no definite D call. The CDR3 runs to 16 residues. V was trimmed by 1 base and J by 0 bases, leaving 9 bases between them. Germline V lookup: CDR1 KGHSH, CDR2 LQKENI. CDR3 DNA sequence: TGTGCCAGCTCACCACGCGGATACCCGAACACCGGGGAGCTGTTTTTT. Translating gives CASSPRGYPNTGELFF.

J is TRBJ2-1 and V is TRBV11-2, with TRBD2 matching 9 bases. V dropped 5 bases and J dropped 3; count of bases not matched to a gene: 8. The CDR3 consists of 16 residues. In germline, CDR1 is SGHAT, CDR2 FQNNGV. The CDR3 coding sequence is TGTGCCAGCAGCCCCCTGGCTAGCGGGAACTACAATGAGCAGTTCTTC. It codes for CASSPLASGNYNEQFF.

This clone was counted between two and nine times. The CDR3 reads CATSRVGGELFF. CDR3 coding DNA: TGTGCCACCAGCAGGGTGGGCGGGGAGCTGTTTTTT. The gene calls are TRBV15 and TRBJ2-2, with D uncertain. V shed 3 bases and J shed 7 bases, with 6 bases lying between them. CDR1 is LNHNV, CDR2 YYDKDF, per germline (reference sequence). This CDR3 spans 12 amino acids.

V and J are TRBV9 and TRBJ2-7; D may correspond to TRBD1 or TRBD2 (5 bases each). Germline V gene lookup returns CDR1 SGDLS and CDR2 YYNGEE. V lost 0 bases, J lost 1 base, and 11 bases lay in between. This CDR3 contains 15 residues. CDR3 sequence: CASSVGGDNSYEQYF. The CDR3 DNA follows: TGTGCCAGCAGCGTAGGAGGGGATAATTCCTACGAGCAGTACTTC.

V and J are TRBV19 and TRBJ1-5; D uncertain. V gave up 6 bases and J gave up 9 bases, with 15 bases separating them. Germline V lookup: CDR1 LNHDA, CDR2 SQIVND (reference sequence). This CDR3 contains 13 residues. CDR3 in DNA: TGTGCCAGTAGCCCCGTTACTCCGGGGCCCCAGCATTTT. Translation: CASSPVTPGPQHF.

With respect to this clone: A clone one base away is much larger, so this may be a read error. The J gene is TRBJ2-7, the V gene TRBV11-1; D gene uncertain. The germline CDR1 and CDR2 sequences are SGHAT and FQDESV (reference sequence). Trimming removed 1 base at V and 6 bases at J, with 4 bases between. CDR3 length equals 11 residues. The CDR3 coding sequence is TGTGCCAGCAGCTTAGGGGTCGAGCAGTACTTC. This translates into CASSLGVEQYF. The full variable domain, rest sourced from reference TRBV11-1 and TRBJ2-7, is EAEVAQSPRYKITEKSQAVAFWCDPISGHATLYWYRQILGQGPELLVQFQDESVVDDSQLPKDRFSAERLKGVDSTLKIQPAELGDSAMYLCASSLGVEQYFGPGTRLTVT.

This sequence joins TRBV5-1 and TRBJ2-3; 8 bases fit TRBD2. Germline V gene lookup returns CDR1 SGHRS and CDR2 YFSETQ. The CDR3 runs to 18 residues. The J segment lost 11 bases and the V segment lost 0 bases, leaving 20 bases of the junction unmatched. CDR3 DNA sequence: TGCGCCAGCAGCTTGGCCTACGGGGGAGGACTAGCAGTGGTAGGGCAGTATTTT. Amino acid sequence: CASSLAYGGGLAVVGQYF.

This clone was counted only a few times. This rearrangement joins TRBV27 to TRBJ2-2, with 11 bases that match TRBD1. The CDR3 contains 15 residues. The V segment lost 6 bases and the J segment 4 bases; nucleotides outside the gene matches: 4. CDR1 and CDR2 (germline): MNHEY, SMNVEV (reference sequence). CDR3: CASRPGQGVTGELFF. DNA for the CDR3: TGTGCCAGCAGACCGGGACAGGGGGTCACCGGGGAGCTGTTTTTT.